These 5 T cell receptor beta chains share one sample of origin, sequenced in a study of cytomegalovirus exposure and HLA in healthy donors. PCR primers comprised 60 Vbeta and 13 Jbeta primers. Using immunoSEQ multiplex PCR, the repertoire was profiled, and TCRdb retains in-frame clones only, with some absent. The listing contains over 110,000 clones. The material sequenced was PBMCs. The receptors shown here come from a male donor in good health and CMV-seronegative.

The rearrangement links TRBV5-4 to TRBJ2-1; D possibly corresponds to TRBD1 (6 bases). Germline CDR1 and CDR2: SGHNT and YYREEE (reference sequence). CDR3 length equals 15 residues. Trimming left V 6 bases short and J 0 bases short, with 13 bases between. The CDR3 reads CASNDDRFSYNEQFF. The DNA of the CDR3 is TGTGCCAGCAACGATGACAGGTTCTCCTACAATGAGCAGTTCTTC.

Here the CDR3 reads CASSGGLQETQYF. The DNA for the CDR3 is TGTGCCAGCAGTGGGGGACTCCAAGAGACCCAGTACTTC. V is TRBV6-1 and J is TRBJ2-5; a possible D gene is TRBD2 (6 bases). Looked up from germline, CDR1 is MNHNS and CDR2 is SASEGT. Trimming took 4 bases from V and 1 from J, leaving 7 bases between them. The CDR3 runs to 13 residues.

The V and J genes are TRBV10-1 and TRBJ2-1, with D maybe TRBD2 (5 bases). V was pared by 2 bases and J by 6 bases, with 14 bases between. From germline, CDR1 is WNHNN and CDR2 SYGVQD (reference sequence). The CDR3 sequence is 15 residues long. The CDR3 DNA is TGCGCCAGCAGTGAGCGAGCCTTAGAGGGCAATGAGCAGTTCTTC. Its translation: CASSERALEGNEQFF.

The chain uses TRBV10-2 and TRBJ1-1; possible D gene TRBD1, 6 bases. V lost 8 bases, J lost 4 bases, and 14 bases lay in between. CDR1 and CDR2 from the germline V gene are WSHSY and SAAADI. The length of the CDR3 is 13 residues. CDR3 loop: CASREGESTEAFF. The CDR3 DNA is TGCGCCAGCCGGGAGGGGGAAAGCACTGAAGCTTTCTTT.

The chain links TRBV7-2 to TRBJ2-7, with D perhaps TRBD2 (5 bases). There are 11 residues in the CDR3. The germline CDR1 and CDR2 sequences are SGHTA and FQGNSA. Deletions cut 5 bases from V and 7 bases from J, with 9 bases between. This chain's CDR3 is CASSLSGEQYF. CDR3 DNA: TGTGCCAGCAGCCTGTCGGGAGAGCAGTACTTC.